A selection of T cell receptor beta chains follows, all from one sample in a study of vaccination and CD4 T cells after COVID-19. TCRdb reanalysed the PCR reads using MiXCR and keeps one entry per CDR3 protein. The sample holds roughly 20,000 distinct CDR3 sequences, 45% to 70% seen once. Which antigens these TCRs recognize remains unknown. The sequenced sample was CD4+ T cells from blood, cultured in vitro. Every receptor here comes from a human donor who had recovered from COVID-19. Both conserved end residues are part of each CDR3. Each record gives: clone size, D gene, J gene, CDR3 length, V gene, CDR3 protein. A D gene is named only where the DNA matches it firmly. Clone size is shown for a subset of rows, as once, few, many or a class of expanded clone.

.	.	TRBJ2-7	13	TRBV7-2	CASSQRRGYEQYF
.	TRBD1	TRBJ1-1	15	TRBV29-1	CSVSPGQGEWTEAFF
few	TRBD1	TRBJ1-5	15	TRBV6-1	CASTDYRGGDQPQHF
.	.	TRBJ1-1	15	TRBV5-1	CASSLGRTMNTEAFF
.	.	TRBJ2-7	13	TRBV19	CASSIGQEGEQYF
.	.	TRBJ2-6	15	TRBV7-9	CASSLSVSGANVLTF
.	.	TRBJ2-6	13	TRBV29-1	CSVDTSGANVLTF
.	.	TRBJ2-2	15	TRBV27	CASSDQGLGSGELFF
.	.	TRBJ2-4	11	TRBV5-4	CASSLGSIQYF
.	TRBD2	TRBJ2-2	17	TRBV5-4	CASSLSGGRGGTGELFF
.	TRBD1	TRBJ2-3	13	TRBV6-1	CASRQGAHRSQYF
.	.	TRBJ1-3	15	TRBV20-1	CSARDPWNSGNTIYF
few	.	TRBJ2-5	14	TRBV7-2	CASSYWGLQETQYF
few	.	TRBJ1-2	13	TRBV19	CASSIDRTYGYTF
few	.	TRBJ1-1	13	TRBV12-3/TRBV12-4	CASSFRSAGGAFF
.	TRBD1	TRBJ1-2	16	TRBV6-1	CASSRQGSPVGFGYTF
.	TRBD1	TRBJ2-7	15	TRBV7-9	CASSADRVGSYEQYF
.	.	TRBJ2-1	15	TRBV7-9	CASSLGAASGDEQFF
.	.	TRBJ2-7	15	TRBV7-9	CASRKTQDSSYEQYF
.	TRBD1	TRBJ1-6	16	TRBV5-5	CASSLVLGQGYSPLHF
.	.	TRBJ1-6	16	TRBV6-1	CASRHTGRPDNSPLHF
once	.	TRBJ1-3	17	TRBV6-1	CASSLRGGAFSGNTIYF
.	.	TRBJ1-2	15	TRBV11-2	CASSLELTAVYGYTF
.	TRBD1	TRBJ1-1	14	TRBV20-1	CSAPGTGENTEAFF
.	.	TRBJ1-1	14	TRBV5-4	CASSLTFTNTEAFF
.	TRBD1	TRBJ1-1	15	TRBV12-3/TRBV12-4	CASSFYGTENTEAFF
few	TRBD2	TRBJ2-3	19	TRBV30	CAWTRGGTSGRVGTDTQYF
few	.	TRBJ2-3	14	TRBV28	CASSFTQHSDTQYF
.	.	TRBJ2-7	14	TRBV20-1	CSAENRVRGAGQYF
.	TRBD2	TRBJ2-1	15	TRBV19	CASSIGLAVGNEQFF
few	TRBD1	TRBJ1-4	13	TRBV6-1	CATTGGPNEKLFF
.	.	TRBJ1-1	13	TRBV19	CASSISRSTEAFF
.	.	TRBJ2-5	15	TRBV6-5	CASSYSRTTQETQYF
.	TRBD2	TRBJ2-5	16	TRBV5-1	CASSPGGLAGQETQYF
.	TRBD1	TRBJ2-2	16	TRBV6-1	CASRASGGGDTGELFF
few	.	TRBJ1-5	16	TRBV7-2	CASSLVGPRADQPQHF
once	.	TRBJ2-3	15	TRBV7-9	CASTPGGGSTDTQYF
.	TRBD2	TRBJ2-4	12	TRBV20-1	CSAGGSGNIQYF
.	.	TRBJ1-5	14	TRBV12-3/TRBV12-4	CASSLSQGGQPQHF
few	.	TRBJ1-6	13	TRBV28	CATSISYNSPLHF
once	.	TRBJ2-1	12	TRBV6-1	CASRGGGNEQFF
.	TRBD1	TRBJ1-5	13	TRBV20-1	CSAITGANQPQHF
few	.	TRBJ1-5	16	TRBV15	CATSRETVGSNQPQHF
.	TRBD1	TRBJ1-5	16	TRBV30	CAWSVPGPGGDQPQHF
.	TRBD1	TRBJ2-5	16	TRBV20-1	CSAAGTGAARQETQYF
.	TRBD2	TRBJ2-3	15	TRBV20-1	CSARDRTSGRDTQYF
.	TRBD1	TRBJ1-5	18	TRBV2	CASSGTGTGRSANQPQHF
.	.	TRBJ1-2	12	TRBV6-5	CASSYKGYGYTF
few	TRBD2	TRBJ2-7	13	TRBV5-4	CASSLASGYEQYF
.	TRBD1	TRBJ2-7	14	TRBV6-2/TRBV6-3	CASSSDRVGYEQYF
.	.	TRBJ2-3	15	TRBV20-1	CSAREPQGWTDTQYF
.	.	TRBJ1-2	15	TRBV6-1	CASSPTLTENYGYTF